One and the same sample provided the 16 T cell receptor beta chains below, sequenced in a study of cytomegalovirus exposure and HLA in healthy donors (TCRdb year 2017). The receptor library was made with the immunoSEQ multiplex PCR assay. A mixture of 60 forward primers for TCR Vbeta segments and 13 reverse primers for TCR Jbeta segments was used in the multiplex PCR. TCRdb holds this immuneACCESS table with in-frame rearrangements only. Some clones are missing; in checked studies, unresolved V genes explain under half, and the rest has no known cause. The sample table records 150,000 to 200,000 clones. The leading ten clones occupy about 1.2% of the sample. The sample was PBMCs. All receptors come from a woman in her sixties or seventies in good health and CMV-seronegative.

J is TRBJ1-3 and V is TRBV5-4; TRBD1 is a possible D gene (6 bases). The germline CDR1 and CDR2 sequences are SGHNT and YYREEE (reference sequence). V dropped 4 bases and J dropped 4 bases, with 12 bases sitting between them. The CDR3 spans 14 residues. The CDR3 spells CASSPDSLGNTIYF. The CDR3 DNA sequence: TGTGCCAGCAGCCCGGACAGCCTGGGAAACACCATATATTTT. Full variable domain (remainder filled in from reference TRBV5-4 and TRBJ1-3): ETGVTQSPTHLIKTRGQQVTLRCSSQSGHNTVSWYQQALGQGPQFIFQYYREEENGRGNFPPRFSGLQFPNYSSELNVNALELDDSALYLCASSPDSLGNTIYFGEGSWLTVV.

The chain couples TRBV14 to TRBJ2-7; D remains ambiguous. Germline V CDR1 and CDR2: SGHDN, FVKESK. This CDR3 spans 13 amino acids. V was shortened by 1 base and J by 6 bases, with 10 bases between the two germline ends. The CDR3 sequence is CASSQVRGAEQYF. The CDR3 DNA sequence: TGTGCCAGCAGCCAAGTACGCGGCGCCGAGCAGTACTTC.

The rearrangement uses TRBV5-3 and TRBJ2-3; TRBD2 agrees at 8 bases. TRBV5-3 is an ORF; its function is uncertain. The CDR3 runs 14 residues. Trimming took 4 bases from V and 5 from J; bases not matched to a gene: 6. CDR3: CARSPRGGRDTQYF. CDR3 DNA: TGTGCCAGAAGCCCCCGGGGGGGAAGAGATACGCAGTATTTT.

The chain has TRBV7-3 and TRBJ1-2, with unresolved D. Trimming cost V 2 bases and J 6 bases, with 13 bases left between them. The length of the CDR3 is 14 residues. Germline loops: CDR1 SGHTA, CDR2 FQGTGA. CDR3 residues: CASSLGPEVDGYTF. The CDR3 DNA reads as TGTGCCAGCAGCTTAGGCCCTGAGGTAGATGGCTACACCTTC.

V and J are TRBV7-6 and TRBJ1-1; no firm D call. This CDR3 region has 13 residues. V lost 2 bases and J lost 1, with 5 bases in between. Germline V gene lookup returns CDR1 SGHVS and CDR2 FNYEAQ. CDR3 bases: TGTGCCAGCAGCTTATCGTCGAACACTGAAGCTTTCTTT. Amino acid sequence: CASSLSSNTEAFF.

The chain joins TRBV19 to TRBJ1-2; TRBD1 matches 7 bases. CDR3 length equals 15 residues. V shed 3 bases and J 0 bases; nucleotides not matched to a gene: 4. Germline lookup yields CDR1 LNHDA and CDR2 SQIVND (reference sequence). CDR3 DNA sequence: TGTGCCAGTAGTATTTTTCAGGGGGCTAACTATGGCTACACCTTC. Translated: CASSIFQGANYGYTF.

The chain combines TRBV2 with TRBJ1-6; 7 nucleotides match TRBD1. This CDR3 has 15 amino acids. CDR1 is SNHLY and CDR2 is FYNNEI in the germline V gene. V lost 5 bases and J lost 7; bases outside the gene matches: 8. In nucleotides, the CDR3 is TGTGCCAGCAGTTCAGAGACAGGGATGAATTCACCCCTCCACTTT. It is translated as CASSSETGMNSPLHF. The variable domain in full, completed from reference TRBV2 and TRBJ1-6, reads EPEVTQTPSHQVTQMGQEVILRCVPISNHLYFYWYRQILGQKVEFLVSFYNNEISEKSEIFDDQFSVERPDGSNFTLKIRSTKLEDSAMYFCASSSETGMNSPLHFGNGTRLTVT.

This chain connects TRBV6-5 to TRBJ1-4, with 8 bases lining up with TRBD1. J gave up 8 bases and V 5 bases, and 10 bases lay outside the gene matches. Germline values: CDR1 MNHEY, CDR2 SVGAGI. This CDR3 comprises 15 residues. CDR3 sequence (DNA): TGTGCCAGCAGTCTTCGACAGGGGAGGAGGGAAAAACTGTTTTTT. It is translated as CASSLRQGRREKLFF.

The V and J genes are TRBV19 and TRBJ1-2; D is unclear. The germline gives CDR1 LNHDA, CDR2 SQIVND (reference sequence). Trimming shortened V by 3 bases and J by 3 bases, and 14 bases separated the two germline ends. The CDR3 is 15 residues long. The CDR3 loop reads CASSIPGPRDYGYTF. DNA for the CDR3: TGTGCCAGTAGTATTCCCGGCCCCCGGGACTATGGCTACACCTTC. Complete variable domain (other parts from reference TRBV19 and TRBJ1-2): DGGITQSPKYLFRKEGQNVTLSCEQNLNHDAMYWYRQDPGQGLRLIYYSQIVNDFQKGDIAEGYSVSREKKESFPLTVTSAQKNPTAFYLCASSIPGPRDYGYTFGSGTRLTVV.

The chain's CDR3 is CASSRGEKLFF. The DNA for the CDR3 is TGTGCCAGCAGTAGGGGAGAAAAACTGTTTTTT. This chain connects TRBV28 to TRBJ1-4; TRBD1 might be the D (5 bases). The CDR3 has 11 amino acids. V dropped 5 bases and J dropped 8 bases, with 6 bases sitting between them. Germline V gene data show CDR1 as MDHEN and CDR2 as SYDVKM.

This chain links TRBV27 with TRBJ2-1; 7 nucleotides line up with TRBD1. The CDR3 is 13 amino acids. V lost 5 bases, J lost 15 bases, and 13 bases stayed unmatched. Germline V gives CDR1 MNHEY, CDR2 SMNVEV (reference sequence). The CDR3 DNA reads as TGTGCCAGCAGTCCTGGGACAGTCTCGATGTGGTTCTTC. Translating it yields CASSPGTVSMWFF.

As concerns this clone: The conserved phenylalanine or tryptophan normally closing the CDR3 is absent here, so this likely arose from a read error. The CDR3 spells CASSFPTGRSGYTS. DNA of the CDR3: TGTGCCAGCAGCTTCCCAACAGGGCGCTCTGGCTACACCTCC. The V call is TRBV5-4, the J call TRBJ1-2, with D perhaps matching TRBD1 (6 bases). CDR1 is SGHNT, CDR2 YYREEE, per germline (reference sequence). The CDR3 is made up of 14 amino acids. Trimming removed 2 bases at V and 7 bases at J, with 15 bases between.

This chain connects TRBV6-5 to TRBJ2-3, with D possibly being TRBD1 (7 bases). This CDR3 comprises 15 residues. In germline, CDR1 is MNHEY, CDR2 SVGAGI. V was clipped by 2 bases and J by 4 bases, with 13 bases between them. In nucleotides, the CDR3 is TGTGCCAGCAGTTACCAACAGGGGAGGCCAGATACGCAGTATTTT. Protein: CASSYQQGRPDTQYF.

The genes are TRBV4-1 and TRBJ1-2; TRBD1 aligns across 7 bases. V was pared by 2 bases and J by 8 bases, with 8 bases of the junction left unmatched. This CDR3 is 14 amino acids long. CDR1 MGHRA and CDR2 YSYEKL come from the germline V gene. This CDR3 reads CASSQLARGFGYTF. The CDR3 DNA reads as TGCGCCAGCAGCCAATTGGCCAGGGGGTTCGGCTACACCTTC.

This chain links TRBV5-1 with TRBJ2-7; 8 nucleotides align to TRBD1. The CDR3 is 15 amino acids. Germline loops: CDR1 SGHRS, CDR2 YFSETQ. Losses at the gene ends were 4 bases for V and 3 bases for J; bases not matched to a gene: 9. For the CDR3, the DNA is TGCGCCAGCAGCGCCGGACAGGGATCGAGCTACGAGCAGTACTTC. Residues: CASSAGQGSSYEQYF.

The chain recombines TRBV5-4 with TRBJ2-3; TRBD1 is a possible D gene (5 bases). CDR3 length: 16 amino acids. Germline V gene sequence: CDR1 SGHNT, CDR2 YYREEE (reference sequence). Between the trimmed V and J ends, which lost 3 bases and 2 bases, there was a span of 16 bases. DNA for the CDR3: TGTGCCAGCAGCTCCCCGGAAAGGGGTTCCACAGATACGCAGTATTTT. Its translation is CASSSPERGSTDTQYF.